This T cell receptor (beta chain) was captured in a study of cytomegalovirus exposure and HLA in healthy donors. Overall study: Among the 400 or so donors who were genotyped, roughly 76% fell in the genetic ancestry cluster that is associated with self-reported Caucasian donors. Regarding the study as a whole: Most TCR beta V segments were productive about 87% or about 30% of the time in an earlier analysis.

It was with 60 Vbeta and 13 Jbeta primers that the PCR ran. Clones were sequenced by immunoSEQ multiplex PCR, and TCRdb holds only the in-frame ones, with some missing. The sample lists 100,000 or so clones, almost 70% occurring once. Concerning this clone itself: What it recognizes is unknown.

Though nominally healthy at sampling, donors likely had unrecorded immune exposures. The CDR3 totals 15 residues. Looked up from germline, CDR1 is SGHRS and CDR2 is YFSETQ. V was shortened by 0 bases and J by 0 bases, with 7 bases between the two germline ends. The sample was PBMCs. The source of this sequence is a young man in good health and CMV-seronegative. The rearrangement uses TRBV5-1 and TRBJ2-1; D ambiguous. CDR3 sequence reads: CASSLGKSSYNEQFF. For the CDR3, the DNA is TGCGCCAGCAGCTTGGGAAAGAGCTCCTACAATGAGCAGTTCTTC.